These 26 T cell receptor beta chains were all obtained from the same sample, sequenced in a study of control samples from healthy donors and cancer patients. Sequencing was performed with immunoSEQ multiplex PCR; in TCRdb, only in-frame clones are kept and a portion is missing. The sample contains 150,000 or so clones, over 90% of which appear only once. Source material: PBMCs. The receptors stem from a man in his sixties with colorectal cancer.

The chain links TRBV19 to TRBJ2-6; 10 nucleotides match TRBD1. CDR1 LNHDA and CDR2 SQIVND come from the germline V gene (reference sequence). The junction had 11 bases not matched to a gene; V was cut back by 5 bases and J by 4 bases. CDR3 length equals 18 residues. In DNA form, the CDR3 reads TGTGCCAGTAGTCCGCCCCGGGACAGGGGATCGGGGGCCAACGTCCTGACTTTC. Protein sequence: CASSPPRDRGSGANVLTF.

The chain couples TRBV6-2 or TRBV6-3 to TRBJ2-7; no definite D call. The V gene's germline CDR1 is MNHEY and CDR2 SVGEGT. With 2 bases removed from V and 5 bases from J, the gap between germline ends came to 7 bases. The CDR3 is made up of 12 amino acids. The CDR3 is CASSYPYHEQYF. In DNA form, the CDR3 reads TGTGCCAGCAGTTACCCCTACCACGAGCAGTACTTC.

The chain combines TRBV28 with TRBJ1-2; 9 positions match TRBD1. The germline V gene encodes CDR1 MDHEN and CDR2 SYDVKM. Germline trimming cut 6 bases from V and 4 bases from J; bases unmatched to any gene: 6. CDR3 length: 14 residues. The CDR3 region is CASSPTGGGYGYTF. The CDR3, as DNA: TGTGCCAGCAGCCCAACAGGGGGCGGCTATGGCTACACCTTC.

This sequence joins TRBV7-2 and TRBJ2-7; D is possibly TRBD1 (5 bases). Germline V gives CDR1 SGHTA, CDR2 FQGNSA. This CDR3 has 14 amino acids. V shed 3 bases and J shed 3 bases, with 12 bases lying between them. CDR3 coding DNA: TGTGCCAGCAGCTTTCCGGCAGGGAACTACGAGCAGTACTTC. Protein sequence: CASSFPAGNYEQYF.

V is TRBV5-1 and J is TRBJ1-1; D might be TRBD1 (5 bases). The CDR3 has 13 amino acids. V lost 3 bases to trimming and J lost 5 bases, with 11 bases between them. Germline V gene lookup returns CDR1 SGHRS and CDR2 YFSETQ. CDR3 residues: CASSSPGGTEAFF. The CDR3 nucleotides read TGCGCCAGCAGCTCTCCGGGGGGTACTGAAGCTTTCTTT.

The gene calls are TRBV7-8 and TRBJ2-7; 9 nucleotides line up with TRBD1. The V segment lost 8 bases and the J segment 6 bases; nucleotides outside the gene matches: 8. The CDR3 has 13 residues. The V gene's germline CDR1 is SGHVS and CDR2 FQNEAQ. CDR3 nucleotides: TGTGCCAGCTTCCGAGGACAGGGGACCGAGCAGTACTTC. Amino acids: CASFRGQGTEQYF.

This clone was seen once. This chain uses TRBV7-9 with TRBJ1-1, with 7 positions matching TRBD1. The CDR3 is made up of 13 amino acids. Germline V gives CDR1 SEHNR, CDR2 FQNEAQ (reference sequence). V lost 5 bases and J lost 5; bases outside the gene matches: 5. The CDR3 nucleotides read TGTGCCAGCAGCCCACAGGGGAGGACTGAAGCTTTCTTT. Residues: CASSPQGRTEAFF. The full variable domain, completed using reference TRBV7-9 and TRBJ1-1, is DTGVSQNPRHKITKRGQNVTFRCDPISEHNRLYWYRQTLGQGPEFLTYFQNEAQLEKSRLLSDRFSAERPKGSFSTLEIQRTEQGDSAMYLCASSPQGRTEAFFGQGTRLTVV.

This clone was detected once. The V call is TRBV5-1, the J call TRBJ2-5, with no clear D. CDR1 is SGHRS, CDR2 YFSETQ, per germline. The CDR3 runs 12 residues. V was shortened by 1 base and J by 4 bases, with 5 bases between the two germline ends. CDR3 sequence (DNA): TGCGCCAGCAGCTTGACCTTAGAGACCCAGTACTTC. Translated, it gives CASSLTLETQYF.

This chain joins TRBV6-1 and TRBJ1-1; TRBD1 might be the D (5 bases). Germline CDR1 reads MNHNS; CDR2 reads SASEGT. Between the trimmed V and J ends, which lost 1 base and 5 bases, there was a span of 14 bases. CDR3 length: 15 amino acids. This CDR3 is CASSEGRGAGTEAFF. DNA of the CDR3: TGTGCCAGCAGTGAAGGCCGTGGGGCTGGTACTGAAGCTTTCTTT.

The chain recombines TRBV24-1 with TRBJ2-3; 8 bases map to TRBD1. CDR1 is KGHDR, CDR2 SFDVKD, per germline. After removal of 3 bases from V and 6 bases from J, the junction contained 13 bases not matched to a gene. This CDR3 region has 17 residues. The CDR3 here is CATSDARTGSGADTQYF. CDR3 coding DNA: TGTGCCACCAGTGATGCCCGGACAGGGAGTGGGGCCGATACGCAGTATTTT.

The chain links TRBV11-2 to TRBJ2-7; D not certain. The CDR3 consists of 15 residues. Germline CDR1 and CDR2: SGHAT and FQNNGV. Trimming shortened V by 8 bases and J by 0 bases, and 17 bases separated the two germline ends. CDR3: CASGRPVLSSYEQYF. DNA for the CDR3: TGTGCCAGCGGCCGGCCCGTACTGAGCTCCTACGAGCAGTACTTC. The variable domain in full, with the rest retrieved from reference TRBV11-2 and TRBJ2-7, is EAGVAQSPRYKIIEKRQSVAFWCNPISGHATLYWYQQILGQGPKLLIQFQNNGVVDDSQLPKDRFSAERLKGVDSTLKIQPAKLEDSAVYLCASGRPVLSSYEQYFGPGTRLTVT.

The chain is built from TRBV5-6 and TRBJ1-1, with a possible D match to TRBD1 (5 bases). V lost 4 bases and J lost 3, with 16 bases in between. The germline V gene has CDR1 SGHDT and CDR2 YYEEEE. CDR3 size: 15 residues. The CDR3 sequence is CASSPQGRWDTEAFF. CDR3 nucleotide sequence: TGTGCCAGCAGCCCCCAGGGTCGGTGGGACACTGAAGCTTTCTTT.

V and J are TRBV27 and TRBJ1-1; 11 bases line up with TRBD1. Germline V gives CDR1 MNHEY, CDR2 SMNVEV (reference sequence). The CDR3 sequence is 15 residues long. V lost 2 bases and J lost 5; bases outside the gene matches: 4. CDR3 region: CASSLVGTGGTEAFF. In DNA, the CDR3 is TGTGCCAGCAGTTTAGTTGGGACAGGGGGGACTGAAGCTTTCTTT.

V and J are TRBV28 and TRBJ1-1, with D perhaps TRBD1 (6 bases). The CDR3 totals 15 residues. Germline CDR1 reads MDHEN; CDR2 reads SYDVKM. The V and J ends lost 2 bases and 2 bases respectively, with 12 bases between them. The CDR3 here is CASSLPGTTNTEAFF. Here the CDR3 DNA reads TGTGCCAGCAGTTTACCCGGGACAACCAACACTGAAGCTTTCTTT.

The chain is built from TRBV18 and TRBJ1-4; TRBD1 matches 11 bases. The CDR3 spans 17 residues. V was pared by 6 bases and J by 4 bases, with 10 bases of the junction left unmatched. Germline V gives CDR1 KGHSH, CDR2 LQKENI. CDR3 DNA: TGTGCCAGCTCCACCACGGGACAGGGGGTTTATAATGAAAAACTGTTTTTT. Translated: CASSTTGQGVYNEKLFF.

The CDR3 bases are TGTGCCAGCAGTAGAAGCTTACAGTCTGGAAACACCATATATTTT. Translated: CASSRSLQSGNTIYF. The V gene is TRBV6-5, the J gene TRBJ1-3; the D is unclear. The CDR3 contains 15 residues. V lost 5 bases and J lost 1, with 12 bases in between. CDR1 is MNHEY, CDR2 SVGAGI, per germline.

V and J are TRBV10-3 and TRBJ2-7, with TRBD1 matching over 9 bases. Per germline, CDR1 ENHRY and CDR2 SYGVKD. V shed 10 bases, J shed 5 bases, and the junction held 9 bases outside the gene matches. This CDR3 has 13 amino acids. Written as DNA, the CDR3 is TGTGCCAGCTGGACAGGGGAAGGGGACGAGCAGTACTTC. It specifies CASWTGEGDEQYF.

CDR3 bases: TGTGCCAGCAGCTTAAACAGGGGGCAAGACACCGGGGAGCTGTTTTTT. This gives the protein CASSLNRGQDTGELFF. The genes are TRBV5-5 and TRBJ2-2, with 9 bases identical to TRBD1. CDR1 is SGHKS and CDR2 is YYEKEE in the germline V gene (reference sequence). Germline trimming cut 2 bases from V and 3 bases from J; bases unmatched to any gene: 5. This CDR3 contains 16 residues.

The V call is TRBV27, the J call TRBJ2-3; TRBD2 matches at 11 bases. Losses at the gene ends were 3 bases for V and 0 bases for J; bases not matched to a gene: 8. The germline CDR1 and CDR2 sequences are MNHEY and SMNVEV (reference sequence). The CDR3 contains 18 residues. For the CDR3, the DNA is TGTGCCAGCAGTTTCACTAGCGGGGGTGAAGCTAGCACAGATACGCAGTATTTT. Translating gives CASSFTSGGEASTDTQYF.

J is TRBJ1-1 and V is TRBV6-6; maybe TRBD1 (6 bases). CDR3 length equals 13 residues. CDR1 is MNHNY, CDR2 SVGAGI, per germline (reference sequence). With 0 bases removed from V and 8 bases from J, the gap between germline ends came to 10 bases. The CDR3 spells CASSYSSQGEAFF. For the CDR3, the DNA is TGTGCCAGCAGTTACTCATCGCAGGGGGAAGCTTTCTTT.

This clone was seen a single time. The CDR3 bases are TGCGCCAGCAGCTTGGAGGGGACAGGGATGAACACTGAAGCTTTCTTT. Translating gives CASSLEGTGMNTEAFF. The genes are TRBV5-1 and TRBJ1-1; TRBD1 matches at 9 bases. CDR3 length equals 16 residues. Germline CDR1 is SGHRS and CDR2 is YFSETQ. With V trimmed by 0 bases and J by 0 bases, 3 bases remained unmatched.

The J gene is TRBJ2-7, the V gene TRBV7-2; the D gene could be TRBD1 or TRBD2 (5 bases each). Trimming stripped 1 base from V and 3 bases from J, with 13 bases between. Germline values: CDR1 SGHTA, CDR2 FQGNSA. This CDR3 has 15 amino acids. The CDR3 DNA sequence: TGTGCCAGCAGCTTAGATGGGGGTGACCGCTACGAGCAGTACTTC. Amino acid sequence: CASSLDGGDRYEQYF.

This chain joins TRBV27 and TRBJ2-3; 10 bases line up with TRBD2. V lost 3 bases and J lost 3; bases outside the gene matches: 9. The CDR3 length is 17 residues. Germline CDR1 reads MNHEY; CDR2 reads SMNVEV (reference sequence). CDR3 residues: CASSLRSGGVVTDTQYF. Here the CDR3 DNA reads TGTGCCAGCAGTTTGAGGAGCGGGGGGGTTGTTACAGATACGCAGTATTTT.

The CDR3 region is CASSLSDSGDTEAFF. CDR3 coding DNA: TGTGCCAGCAGCTTATCGGACTCGGGGGACACTGAAGCTTTCTTT. This chain links TRBV11-3 with TRBJ1-1, with D maybe TRBD1 (5 bases). CDR1 SGHNT and CDR2 YENEEA come from the germline V gene. The CDR3 is 15 residues long. Trimming removed 2 bases at V and 3 bases at J, with 13 bases between.

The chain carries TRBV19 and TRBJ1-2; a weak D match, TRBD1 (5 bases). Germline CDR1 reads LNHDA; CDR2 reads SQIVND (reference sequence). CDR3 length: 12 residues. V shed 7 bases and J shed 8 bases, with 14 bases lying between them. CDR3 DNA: TGTGCCAGTATGGGGGACGTGTACGGCTACACCTTC. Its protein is CASMGDVYGYTF.

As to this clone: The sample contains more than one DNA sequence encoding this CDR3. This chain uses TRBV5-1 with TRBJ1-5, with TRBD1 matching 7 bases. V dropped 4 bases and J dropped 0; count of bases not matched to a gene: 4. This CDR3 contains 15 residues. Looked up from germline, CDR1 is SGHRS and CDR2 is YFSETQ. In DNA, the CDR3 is TGCGCCAGCAGCCTGGGGGACAGTAGCAATCAGCCCCAGCATTTT. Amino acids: CASSLGDSSNQPQHF.